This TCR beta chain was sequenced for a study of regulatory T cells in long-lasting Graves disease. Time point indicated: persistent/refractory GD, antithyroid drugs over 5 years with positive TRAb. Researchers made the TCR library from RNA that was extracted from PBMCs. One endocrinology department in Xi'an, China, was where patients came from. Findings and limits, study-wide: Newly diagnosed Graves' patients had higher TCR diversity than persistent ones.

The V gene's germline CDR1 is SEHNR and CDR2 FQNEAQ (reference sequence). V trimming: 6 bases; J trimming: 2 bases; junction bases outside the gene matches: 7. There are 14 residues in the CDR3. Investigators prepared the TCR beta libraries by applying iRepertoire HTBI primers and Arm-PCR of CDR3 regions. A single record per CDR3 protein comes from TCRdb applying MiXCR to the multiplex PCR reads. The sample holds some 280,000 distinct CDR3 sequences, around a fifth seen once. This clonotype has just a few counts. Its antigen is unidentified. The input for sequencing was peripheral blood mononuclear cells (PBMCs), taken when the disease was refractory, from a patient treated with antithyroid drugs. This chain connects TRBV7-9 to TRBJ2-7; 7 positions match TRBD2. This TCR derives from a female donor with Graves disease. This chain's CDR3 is CASSSQTSPYEQYF. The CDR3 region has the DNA TGTGCCAGCAGTTCTCAGACTAGCCCCTACGAGCAGTACTTC.